This T cell receptor beta chain was profiled in a study of cytomegalovirus exposure and HLA in healthy donors. There are a few counts of this clone. Both 60 Vbeta primers and 13 Jbeta primers went into the PCR. Repertoires were generated with immunoSEQ multiplex PCR, while TCRdb's copy carries only in-frame clones and drops some. The sample lists roughly 220,000 clones, roughly 80% seen once, with roughly 1.5% in the top ten. V lost 5 bases, J lost 7 bases, and 6 bases stayed unmatched. The CDR3 totals 14 residues. Germline V lookup: CDR1 LNHDA, CDR2 SQIVND (reference sequence). The J gene is TRBJ2-3, the V gene TRBV19; TRBD2 matches at 10 bases. The sequenced material came from PBMCs. The sequence was obtained from a man in his fifties in good health and CMV-seronegative. CDR3 amino acids: CASSASGRGNTQYF. Here the CDR3 DNA reads TGTGCCAGTAGTGCGAGCGGGAGGGGAAATACGCAGTATTTT.